This is a list of T cell receptor beta chains from one sample in a study of blood T cells in healthy people across ages. TCRdb ran MiXCR on the 5' RACE reads and lists one entry per CDR3 protein. The data show approximately 780,000 distinct CDR3 sequences, 20% to 30% seen once. These records were also assigned to another study, of T cells of mothers and their children.

Sequenced sample: blood. The receptors originated from a boy younger than 18 in good health. CDR3s include the opening cysteine and the closing phenylalanine or tryptophan. A D gene is named only where the DNA matches it firmly. Only part of the rows carry a size: once, few, many, or a class if the clone is expanded.

v_gene: TRBV4-2
j_gene: TRBJ1-2
d_gene: .
abundance: .
CDR3nt: TGTGCCAGCAGCCAAGATCTGACCTCTCATGGCTACACCTTC
CDR3aa: CASSQDLTSHGYTF

v_gene: TRBV6-6
j_gene: TRBJ2-4
d_gene: TRBD1
abundance: .
CDR3nt: TGTGCCAGCAGTTACTCGGGGACAGGGCGTATGGACATTCAGTACTTC
CDR3aa: CASSYSGTGRMDIQYF

v_gene: TRBV28
j_gene: TRBJ2-5
d_gene: .
abundance: few
CDR3nt: TGTGCCAGCAGTTTATCAGGGACCTGGTACCGGACAGAGGTGACCCAGTACTTC
CDR3aa: CASSLSGTWYRTEVTQYF

v_gene: TRBV20-1
j_gene: TRBJ2-1
d_gene: TRBD1
abundance: .
CDR3nt: TGCAGTGCTGGCAGGGGGATCGATGAGCAGTTCTTC
CDR3aa: CSAGRGIDEQFF

v_gene: TRBV2
j_gene: TRBJ2-6
d_gene: .
abundance: few
CDR3nt: TGTGCCAGCAGCACAAGGTCCGGGACGGTGAATTCTGGGGCCAACGTCCTGACTTTC
CDR3aa: CASSTRSGTVNSGANVLTF

v_gene: TRBV7-9
j_gene: TRBJ1-4
d_gene: .
abundance: .
CDR3nt: TGTGCCAGCAGCTTAAATTATGGTCATTTTAATGAAAAACTGTTTTTT
CDR3aa: CASSLNYGHFNEKLFF

v_gene: TRBV5-6
j_gene: TRBJ1-2
d_gene: TRBD1
abundance: few
CDR3nt: TGTGCCAGCAGCTTCCAGGGGGACTATGGCCACACCTTC
CDR3aa: CASSFQGDYGHTF

v_gene: TRBV7-2
j_gene: TRBJ2-3
d_gene: TRBD2
abundance: few
CDR3nt: TGTGCCAGCAGCACGCTAGCGGGAGGAATAGATACGCAGTATTTT
CDR3aa: CASSTLAGGIDTQYF

v_gene: TRBV2
j_gene: TRBJ2-5
d_gene: .
abundance: .
CDR3nt: TGTGCCAGCCGCTGGATCCAAGAGACCCAGTACTTC
CDR3aa: CASRWIQETQYF

v_gene: TRBV6-5
j_gene: TRBJ1-2
d_gene: .
abundance: few
CDR3nt: TGTGCCAGCGGCCGCACAGATGCCTATGGCTACACCTTC
CDR3aa: CASGRTDAYGYTF

v_gene: TRBV20-1
j_gene: TRBJ1-2
d_gene: .
abundance: .
CDR3nt: TGCAGTGCTAGGCCCCTAGATCCTTACCAAAGAGCTAACTATGGCTACACCTTC
CDR3aa: CSARPLDPYQRANYGYTF

v_gene: TRBV2
j_gene: TRBJ2-5
d_gene: TRBD2
abundance: .
CDR3nt: TGTGCCAGCGGGCTAGCGGCCGCTTGGGAGACCCAGTACTTC
CDR3aa: CASGLAAAWETQYF

v_gene: TRBV25-1
j_gene: TRBJ2-7
d_gene: TRBD1
abundance: .
CDR3nt: TGTGCCAGCAGTCCAGGGGGCTTTGTCGAGCAGTACTTC
CDR3aa: CASSPGGFVEQYF

v_gene: TRBV11-2
j_gene: TRBJ1-5
d_gene: .
abundance: .
CDR3nt: TGTGCCAGCAGCTTAGACTTTCAGACAGGAGGGGTGCATCAGCCCCAGCATTTT
CDR3aa: CASSLDFQTGGVHQPQHF

v_gene: TRBV7-8
j_gene: TRBJ1-2
d_gene: .
abundance: few
CDR3nt: TGTGCCAGCAGCTTAGACGGGGGCGCATTAGTTTATGGCTACACCTTC
CDR3aa: CASSLDGGALVYGYTF

v_gene: TRBV6-6
j_gene: TRBJ2-1
d_gene: .
abundance: .
CDR3nt: TGTGCCAGCAGCCACCGGGGCGGGGTTGATGAGCAGTTCTTC
CDR3aa: CASSHRGGVDEQFF

v_gene: TRBV7-6
j_gene: TRBJ1-1
d_gene: .
abundance: few
CDR3nt: TGTGCCAGCAGCCCAACGGGGACCACTGAAGCTTTCTTT
CDR3aa: CASSPTGTTEAFF

v_gene: TRBV18
j_gene: TRBJ1-3
d_gene: TRBD1
abundance: .
CDR3nt: TGTGCCAGCAACACCGGGACAGCTGGAAACACCATATATTTT
CDR3aa: CASNTGTAGNTIYF

v_gene: TRBV12-3/TRBV12-4
j_gene: TRBJ1-2
d_gene: TRBD1
abundance: few
CDR3nt: TGTGCCAGCAGGGGGCAGGGGGCCGGGTCCTATGGCTACACCTTC
CDR3aa: CASRGQGAGSYGYTF

v_gene: TRBV11-1
j_gene: TRBJ2-2
d_gene: .
abundance: .
CDR3nt: TGTGCCAGCAGCTCCCCATGGGGCGGGGAGCTGTTTTTT
CDR3aa: CASSSPWGGELFF

v_gene: TRBV11-2
j_gene: TRBJ2-3
d_gene: .
abundance: .
CDR3nt: TGTGCCAGCAGCCCCCCCTGGGGGGAAAGCACAGATACGCAGTATTTT
CDR3aa: CASSPPWGESTDTQYF

v_gene: TRBV3-1
j_gene: TRBJ2-1
d_gene: .
abundance: once
CDR3nt: TGTGCCAGCAGCCAATGGGACTTCCCCTACTATGAGCAGTTCTTC
CDR3aa: CASSQWDFPYYEQFF

v_gene: TRBV20-1
j_gene: TRBJ2-3
d_gene: TRBD2
abundance: .
CDR3nt: TGCAGTGCTTTTCTAGCGGGGGGACTCACAGATACGCAGTATTTT
CDR3aa: CSAFLAGGLTDTQYF

v_gene: TRBV13
j_gene: TRBJ2-5
d_gene: TRBD1
abundance: few
CDR3nt: TGTGCCAGCAGCCCCGCGAGTCTTACAGGGGCCCAAGAGACCCAGTACTTC
CDR3aa: CASSPASLTGAQETQYF

v_gene: TRBV12-3/TRBV12-4
j_gene: TRBJ2-5
d_gene: TRBD1
abundance: few
CDR3nt: TGTGCCAGCAGTGAGGACAGGGGAGGGCAAGAGACCCAGTACTTC
CDR3aa: CASSEDRGGQETQYF

v_gene: TRBV24-1
j_gene: TRBJ2-1
d_gene: .
abundance: few
CDR3nt: TGTGCCACCAGTGATTTGAGGGGGTCATCCTACAATGAGCAGTTCTTC
CDR3aa: CATSDLRGSSYNEQFF

v_gene: TRBV4-2
j_gene: TRBJ2-7
d_gene: .
abundance: .
CDR3nt: TGTGCCAGCAGCCAAGAAATTGGCAGGGGCCCCTACGAGCAGTACTTC
CDR3aa: CASSQEIGRGPYEQYF

v_gene: TRBV6-4
j_gene: TRBJ2-7
d_gene: .
abundance: .
CDR3nt: TGTGCCAGCAGTCACCTCCGCGCGGGTACCTACGAGCAGTACTTC
CDR3aa: CASSHLRAGTYEQYF

v_gene: TRBV4-2
j_gene: TRBJ2-4
d_gene: TRBD2
abundance: .
CDR3nt: TGTGCCAGCAGCCAAATGAGCGGGGGCAAAAACATTCAGTACTTC
CDR3aa: CASSQMSGGKNIQYF

v_gene: TRBV4-1
j_gene: TRBJ2-7
d_gene: .
abundance: few
CDR3nt: TGCGCCAGCAGCCGCAAAGGCGGGACGGTCGGCGAGCAGTACTTC
CDR3aa: CASSRKGGTVGEQYF